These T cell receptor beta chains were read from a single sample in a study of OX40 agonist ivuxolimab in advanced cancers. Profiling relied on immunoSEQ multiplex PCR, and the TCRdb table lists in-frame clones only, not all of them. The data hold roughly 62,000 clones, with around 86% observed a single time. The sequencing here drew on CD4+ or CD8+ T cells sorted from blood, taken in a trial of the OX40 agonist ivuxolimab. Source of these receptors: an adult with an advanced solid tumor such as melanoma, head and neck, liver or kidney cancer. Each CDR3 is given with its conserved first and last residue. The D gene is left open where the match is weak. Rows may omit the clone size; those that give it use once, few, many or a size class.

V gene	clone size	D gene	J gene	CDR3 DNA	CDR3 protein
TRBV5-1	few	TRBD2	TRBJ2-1	TGCGCCAGCAGCTTGGGAGTCGCGGGGGATAGCGATGAGCAGTTCTTC	CASSLGVAGDSDEQFF
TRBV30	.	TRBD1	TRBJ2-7	TGTGCCTGGGCACTGGGACAGGGAACCTACGAGCAGTACTTC	CAWALGQGTYEQYF
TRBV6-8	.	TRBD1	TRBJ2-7	TGTGCCAGCAGAGACCGGGACAGGGGCTACGAGCAGTACTTC	CASRDRDRGYEQYF
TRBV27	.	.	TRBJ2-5	TGTGCCAGCAGTTCTGGCGGGTTAGAGACCCAGTACTTC	CASSSGGLETQYF
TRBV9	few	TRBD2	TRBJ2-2	TGTGCCAGCAGCGTAGGAATCTCAGCGGGGCCGAACACCGGGGAGCTGTTTTTT	CASSVGISAGPNTGELFF
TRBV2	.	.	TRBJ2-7	TGTGCCAGCAGTGAAGATACCCAGGAGGTCTTC	CASSEDTQEVF
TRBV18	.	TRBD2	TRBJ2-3	TGTGCCAGCTCAATGACTAGCGGGGAGGTAGCAGATACGCAGTATTTT	CASSMTSGEVADTQYF
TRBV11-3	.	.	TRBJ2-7	TGTGCCAGCAGCTTAGGTCTAGAATACAACGAGCAGTACTTC	CASSLGLEYNEQYF
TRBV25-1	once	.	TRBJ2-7	TGTGCCAGCGGTGAAAGGGTTGCCTCCTACGAGCAGTACTTC	CASGERVASYEQYF
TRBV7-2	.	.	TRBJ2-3	TGTGCCAGCAGCTTAAGGGGTCAGACCGCCACGGGATCAGATACGCAGTATTTT	CASSLRGQTATGSDTQYF
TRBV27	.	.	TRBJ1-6	TGTGCCAGCAGTCCCCGGGGGGCTAGGAATTCACCCCTCCACTTT	CASSPRGARNSPLHF
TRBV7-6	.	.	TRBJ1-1	TGTGCCAGCAGCGCCTGGGGGAGGACTGAAGCTTTCTTT	CASSAWGRTEAFF
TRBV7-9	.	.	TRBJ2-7	TGTGCCAGCAGCCTTTCGGGGTTAACCTACGAGCAGTACTTC	CASSLSGLTYEQYF
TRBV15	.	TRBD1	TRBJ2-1	TGTGCCACCAGTCCGGGACAGTATGAGTATGAGCAGTTCTTC	CATSPGQYEYEQFF
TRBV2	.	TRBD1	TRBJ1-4	TGTGCCAGCAGTGATCGGGGGACAGGGGTTGAAAAACTGTTTTTT	CASSDRGTGVEKLFF
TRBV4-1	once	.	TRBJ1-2	TGCGCCAGCAGCCATTCGGGGGACTATGGCTACACCTTC	CASSHSGDYGYTF
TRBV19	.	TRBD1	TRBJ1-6	TGTGCCAGTAGCCAAACAGGGGGGAATTCACCCCTCCACTTT	CASSQTGGNSPLHF
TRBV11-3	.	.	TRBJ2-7	TGTGCCAGCAGCTTGCAGGGCCGCTACGAGCAGTACTTC	CASSLQGRYEQYF
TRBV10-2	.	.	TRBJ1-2	TGCGCCAGCAGTGACCAGGGATCTACTCATCGATACTATGGCTACACCTTC	CASSDQGSTHRYYGYTF
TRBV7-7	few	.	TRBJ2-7	TGTGCTAGCAGCTTGAGGCTTAGGGACGAGCAGTACTTC	CASSLRLRDEQYF
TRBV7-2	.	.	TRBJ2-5	TGTGCCAGCAGCGCCGGAGGGGGGGAGACCCAGTACTTC	CASSAGGGETQYF
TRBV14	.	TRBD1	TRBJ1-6	TGTGCCAGCAGCCAAGCGGGGACAGGGCATTCACCCCTCCACTTT	CASSQAGTGHSPLHF
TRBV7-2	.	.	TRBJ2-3	TGTGCCAGCAGCCGTGGGGGAAGCACAGATACGCAGTATTTT	CASSRGGSTDTQYF
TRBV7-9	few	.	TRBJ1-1	TGTGCCAGCAGCTCGGGTGTCGGCAGACCGAACACTGAAGCTTTCTTT	CASSSGVGRPNTEAFF
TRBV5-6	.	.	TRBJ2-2	TGTGCCAGCAGCTTGGAGTGGGGCCCTAACACCGGGGAGCTGTTTTTT	CASSLEWGPNTGELFF
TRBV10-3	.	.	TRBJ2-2	TGTGCCATCAGTGGGCAGCCCGCCACGAACACCGGGGAGCTGTTTTTT	CAISGQPATNTGELFF
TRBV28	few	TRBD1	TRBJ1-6	TGTGCCAGCAGCGGGACAGGGGACCGTAATTCACCCCTCCACTTT	CASSGTGDRNSPLHF
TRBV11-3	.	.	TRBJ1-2	TGTGCCAGCAGCCAGGACCACGGCCCCTATGGCTACACCTTC	CASSQDHGPYGYTF
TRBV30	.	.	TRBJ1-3	TGTGCCTGGAGTGTACAGTCCCACACCATATATTTT	CAWSVQSHTIYF
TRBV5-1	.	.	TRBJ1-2	TGCGCCAGCAGCTTGAGGGGCCACCCTGATAACTATGGCTACACCTTC	CASSLRGHPDNYGYTF
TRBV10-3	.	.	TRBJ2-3	TGTGCCACCCTTTCGAGGGGGGAAGCAGATACGCAGTATTTT	CATLSRGEADTQYF
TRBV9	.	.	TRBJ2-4	TGTGCCAGCAGCGTAGTAATGCCGGATCTAGCCAAAAACATTCAGTACTTC	CASSVVMPDLAKNIQYF
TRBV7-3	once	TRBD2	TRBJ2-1	TGTGCCAGCAGCTTGGGCGGGGGAAACAATGAGCAGTTCTTC	CASSLGGGNNEQFF
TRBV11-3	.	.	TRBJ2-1	TGTGCCAGCAGCTATCGGGGCCGAACATACAATGAGCAGTTCTTC	CASSYRGRTYNEQFF
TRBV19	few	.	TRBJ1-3	TGTGCCAGTAGTATGGTGGTCTCTGGAAACACCATATATTTT	CASSMVVSGNTIYF
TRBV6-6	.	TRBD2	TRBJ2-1	TGTGCCAGCACCGGGACTAGCGGCCACAATGAGCAGTTCTTC	CASTGTSGHNEQFF
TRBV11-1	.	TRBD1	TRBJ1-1	TGTGCCAGCAGCCCAGACCTCAGGGGGGAAGCTTTCTTT	CASSPDLRGEAFF
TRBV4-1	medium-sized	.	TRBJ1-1	TGCGCCAGCAGCCACGCCGGGGGTATGGGCCAAGCTTTCTTT	CASSHAGGMGQAFF
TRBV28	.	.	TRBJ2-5	TGTGCCAGCAGAGGGACGGCCCGCCCGGAGACCCAGTACTTC	CASRGTARPETQYF
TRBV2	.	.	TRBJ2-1	TGTGCCAGCAGTGTTGGGGGGTCTTCGTACAATGAGCAGTTCTTC	CASSVGGSSYNEQFF
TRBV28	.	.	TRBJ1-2	TGTGCCAGCAGTTTACGGGGTAGCTATGGCTACACCTTC	CASSLRGSYGYTF
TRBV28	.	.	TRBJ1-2	TGTGCCAGCAGTTCAGCCCCCCCCACTGATGGCTACACCTTC	CASSSAPPTDGYTF
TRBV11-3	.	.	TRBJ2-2	TGTGCCAGCAGCCCTCGGGACGGTACCAGCCGTATAAACACCGGGGAGCTGTTTTTT	CASSPRDGTSRINTGELFF
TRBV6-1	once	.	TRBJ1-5	TGTGCCAGCAGTGTACAGGGAGATGGCAATCAGCCCCAGCATTTT	CASSVQGDGNQPQHF
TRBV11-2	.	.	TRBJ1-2	TGTGCCAGCAGCTTAGATAGAGAGTCATCCGGCTACACCTTC	CASSLDRESSGYTF
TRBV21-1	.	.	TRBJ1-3	TGTGCCAGCAGCAAAGGCGGACAGTCTGGAAACACCATATATTTT	CASSKGGQSGNTIYF